The 18 T cell receptor beta chains presented below share a single source sample, sequenced in a study of cytomegalovirus exposure and HLA in healthy donors. The PCR was carried out with 60 Vbeta primers and 13 Jbeta primers. Assay used: immunoSEQ multiplex PCR; TCRdb lists only in-frame clones, some missing. The sample records under 200,000 clones, approximately 80% being singletons. Sequenced sample: PBMCs. These receptors were obtained from a woman aged 50 to 60 in good health and CMV-seronegative.

The chain carries TRBV7-2 and TRBJ1-2; TRBD1 might be the D (5 bases). CDR1 and CDR2 (germline): SGHTA, FQGNSA. CDR3 length: 14 amino acids. Trimming left V 5 bases short and J 8 bases short, with 18 bases between. The CDR3 here is CASSRRQQSGGYTF. The CDR3 DNA sequence: TGTGCCAGCAGCCGACGACAGCAATCTGGCGGCTACACCTTC.

The V call is TRBV4-3, the J call TRBJ2-1; 9 nucleotides line up with TRBD1. Germline CDR1 LGHNA, CDR2 YSLEER. The length of the CDR3 is 16 residues. Unmatched junction bases numbered 7, after V lost 4 bases and J lost 3 bases. The CDR3 region is CASSPGQGRVYNEQFF. The CDR3 DNA is TGCGCCAGCAGCCCGGGACAGGGAAGGGTCTACAATGAGCAGTTCTTC.

V usage is TRBV19 and J usage is TRBJ2-3; 16 bases map to TRBD2. Per germline, CDR1 LNHDA and CDR2 SQIVND (reference sequence). The CDR3 runs to 19 residues. J was trimmed by 0 bases and V by 4 bases; bases with no gene match: 7. The CDR3 sequence is CASSKPGLAGGPSTDTQYF. CDR3 DNA: TGTGCCAGTAGTAAACCGGGACTAGCGGGGGGGCCGAGCACAGATACGCAGTATTTT.

The chain links TRBV4-3 to TRBJ2-2, with 11 bases fitting TRBD2. The CDR3 loop spans 17 amino acids. V lost 0 bases and J lost 6; bases outside the gene matches: 6. Per germline, CDR1 LGHNA and CDR2 YSLEER. CDR3 protein: CASSQDLAGGIPGELFF. The CDR3 nucleotides are TGCGCCAGCAGCCAAGATCTAGCGGGGGGTATCCCCGGGGAGCTGTTTTTT.

This clone was detected a few times. This rearrangement joins TRBV6-1 to TRBJ2-5, with D possibly being TRBD2 (5 bases). The CDR3 totals 14 residues. Germline CDR1 and CDR2: MNHNS and SASEGT. V was shortened by 5 bases and J by 2 bases, with 12 bases between the two germline ends. Here the CDR3 DNA reads TGTGCCAGCAGTCAGTTTAGCGTACAAGAGACCCAGTACTTC. It translates to CASSQFSVQETQYF.

This sequence joins TRBV5-6 and TRBJ1-1, with 8 bases that match TRBD1. The ends lost 5 bases at V and 4 bases at J; junction bases unmatched: 13. There are 16 residues in the CDR3. Germline V gives CDR1 SGHDT, CDR2 YYEEEE. The chain's CDR3 is CASSHRQGNFPTEAFF. DNA of the CDR3: TGTGCCAGCAGTCATAGACAGGGGAACTTCCCCACTGAAGCTTTCTTT. Based on the CDR3 plus reference TRBV5-6 and TRBJ1-1, the full variable domain is DAGVTQSPTHLIKTRGQQVTLRCSPKSGHDTVSWYQQALGQGPQFIFQYYEEEERQRGNFPDRFSGHQFPNYSSELNVNALLLGDSALYLCASSHRQGNFPTEAFFGQGTRLTVV.

J is TRBJ1-5 and V is TRBV10-3, with D perhaps matching TRBD1 (5 bases). CDR1 ENHRY and CDR2 SYGVKD come from the germline V gene. The CDR3 extends over 13 amino acids. Deletions cut 10 bases from V and 5 bases from J, with 15 bases between. CDR3 sequence: CASNEDTHQPQHF. The CDR3 region has the DNA TGTGCCAGCAACGAGGACACTCATCAGCCCCAGCATTTT.

The gene calls are TRBV19 and TRBJ2-1; D perhaps matches TRBD1 (5 bases). V was trimmed by 6 bases and J by 10 bases, leaving 13 bases between them. Per the germline V gene, CDR1 is LNHDA and CDR2 is SQIVND (reference sequence). The CDR3 runs 12 residues. DNA for the CDR3: TGTGCCAGTAGCTCCACAGGAATAGAGCAGTTCTTC. It translates to CASSSTGIEQFF.

The rearrangement links TRBV10-3 to TRBJ1-2, with D perhaps TRBD1 (6 bases). The CDR3 runs 17 residues. Trimming removed 4 bases from V and 3 bases from J, with 21 bases in between. The germline gives CDR1 ENHRY, CDR2 SYGVKD. The CDR3 DNA sequence: TGTGCCATCAGTGCTAACAACAGGGTTCACCCCTACTATGGCTACACCTTC. This translates into CAISANNRVHPYYGYTF.

The V gene is TRBV5-6, the J gene TRBJ2-3; 7 nucleotides line up with TRBD1. The CDR3 covers 16 residues. Germline-derived CDR1 and CDR2 are SGHDT and YYEEEE. V lost 4 bases, J lost 3 bases, and 11 bases stayed unmatched. The CDR3 nucleotides are TGTGCCAGCAGCCCCGGGACAGTCGATCCAACAGATACGCAGTATTTT. Its protein is CASSPGTVDPTDTQYF.

J is TRBJ2-1 and V is TRBV30; the match to TRBD2 covers 13 bases. With 4 bases clipped from V and 6 bases from J, the junction kept 6 bases outside the gene matches. The CDR3 has 15 residues. Germline CDR1 GTSNPN, CDR2 SVGIG (reference sequence). CDR3 sequence (DNA): TGTGCCTGGAACAGGGGACTAGCGGGAATCAATGAGCAGTTCTTC. This translates into CAWNRGLAGINEQFF.

J is TRBJ1-2 and V is TRBV5-4, with unresolved D. Trimming took 0 bases from V and 2 from J, leaving 5 bases between them. The V gene's germline CDR1 is SGHNT and CDR2 YYREEE (reference sequence). The CDR3 runs to 13 residues. CDR3 amino acids: CASSLDRNYGYTF. CDR3 DNA sequence: TGTGCCAGCAGCTTGGACAGAAACTATGGCTACACCTTC.

J is TRBJ2-3 and V is TRBV18; D not certain. V lost 5 bases, J lost 2 bases, and 8 bases lay in between. CDR3 length: 13 amino acids. The germline V gene has CDR1 KGHSH and CDR2 LQKENI. CDR3 region: CASSSQHTDTQYF. The CDR3 DNA reads as TGTGCCAGCTCATCTCAACACACAGATACGCAGTATTTT.

The V gene is TRBV5-1, the J gene TRBJ2-5; 9 bases match TRBD2. The V gene's germline CDR1 is SGHRS and CDR2 YFSETQ. This CDR3 spans 17 amino acids. The junction had 8 bases not matched to a gene; V was cut back by 0 bases and J by 2 bases. CDR3 in amino acids: CASSLGVSSGDQETQYF. The DNA of the CDR3 is TGCGCCAGCAGCTTGGGCGTCTCTAGCGGGGATCAAGAGACCCAGTACTTC.

V is TRBV28 and J is TRBJ2-5; TRBD1 might be the D (6 bases). V shed 3 bases and J shed 1 base, with 15 bases lying between them. The CDR3 is 16 residues long. Germline V lookup: CDR1 MDHEN, CDR2 SYDVKM. The CDR3 DNA follows: TGTGCCAGCAGTTTGACGGCCGGGACACGCCAAGAGACCCAGTACTTC. It specifies CASSLTAGTRQETQYF.

The rearrangement links TRBV7-9 to TRBJ1-3; 8 nucleotides agree with TRBD1. The CDR3 sequence is 16 residues long. Unmatched junction bases numbered 8, after V lost 3 bases and J lost 4 bases. CDR1 is SEHNR and CDR2 is FQNEAQ in the germline V gene (reference sequence). The CDR3 DNA reads as TGTGCCAGCAGCTTGGGTCAGGGGGCGGAAGGAAACACCATATATTTT. This sequence encodes CASSLGQGAEGNTIYF.

V is TRBV11-2 and J is TRBJ2-7, with D possibly being TRBD1 (5 bases). CDR3 length: 16 residues. The V gene's germline CDR1 is SGHAT and CDR2 FQNNGV. With 2 bases removed from V and 9 bases from J, the gap between germline ends came to 23 bases. The CDR3 reads CASSLRAGALWLGQYF. CDR3 sequence (DNA): TGTGCCAGCAGCTTAAGGGCTGGGGCCCTCTGGCTTGGGCAGTACTTC.

The chain is built from TRBV7-2 and TRBJ2-2; no clear D gene. The CDR3 loop spans 14 amino acids. Per germline, CDR1 SGHTA and CDR2 FQGNSA. Trimming removed 1 base at V and 4 bases at J, with 7 bases between. CDR3 sequence: CASSLGLGTGELFF. In DNA, the CDR3 is TGTGCCAGCAGCTTAGGGCTAGGCACCGGGGAGCTGTTTTTT.